This TCR beta chain was profiled in a study of blood T cell repertoires in COVID-19. Study-level information: Samples representing acute and convalescent COVID-19 were sourced from the United States, Italy and Spain. T cells, B-cell-depleted T cells, or PBMCs provided the cDNA or gDNA that served as material.

The length of the CDR3 is 16 residues. CDR1 and CDR2 from the germline V gene are SQVTM and ANQGSEA. Authors' methods: Amplification with reference gene primers provided the estimates of nucleated cell counts. The assay was immunoSEQ multiplex PCR, and TCRdb's table has in-frame clones only and misses some. V and J calls and clone size come straight from that table; D and trimming were deduced from the DNA. In the table there are 160,000 or so clones, 84% of which are singletons. Details on this clone: A junction end diverges from the germline sequence, so it may reflect a read error.

The receptor's source is a woman aged 80 or over with acute or convalescent COVID-19. Sequencing used peripheral blood. This chain links TRBV29-1 with TRBJ1-5, with 9 bases aligning to TRBD1. The CDR3 nucleotides are TGCAGCGTCGAAGGGACAGGGAGGAAAAGTGGACAGCCCCAGCATTTT. It is translated as CSVEGTGRKSGQPQHF. Variable domain in full (rest from reference TRBV29-1 and TRBJ1-5): SAVISQKPSRDICQRGTSLTIQCQVDSQVTMMFWYRQQPGQSLTLIATANQGSEATYESGFVIDKFPISRPNLTFSTLTVSNMSPEDSSIYLCSVEGTGRKSGQPQHFGDGTRLSIL.